This T cell receptor (beta chain) was sequenced during a study of T cell responses to AZD1222 COVID-19 vaccine. Findings and caveats of the study: Unmutated variant regions are reportedly targeted by nearly half of spike-specific TCRs. Repertoires were sampled only after the peak T cell response. Females made up more of the donors, who were largely white British, and clonal diversity may have come out too low. At study baseline, merely roughly 6 AZD1222 recipients were seropositive.

This table comes from immunoSEQ multiplex PCR, and its TCRdb copy is limited to in-frame clones, with some not included. This table has approximately 150,000 clones, around 88% appearing once. There are 19 residues in the CDR3. Germline V lookup: CDR1 SGHNT, CDR2 YENEEA. V lost 0 bases to trimming and J lost 0 bases, with 18 bases between them. As to this clone: Its antigen remains unknown.

The clonotype comes from an adult in good health. The chain employs TRBV11-3 and TRBJ1-5, with D possibly matching TRBD1 (6 bases). Material: peripheral blood, obtained on day 0 of MenACWY control vaccination. The CDR3 DNA reads as TGTGCCAGCAGCTTAGATCCAAGAGGGGGTGTTTATAGCAATCAGCCCCAGCATTTT. Residues: CASSLDPRGGVYSNQPQHF.